This T cell receptor beta chain appears in the sequencing data of a study of blood T cell repertoires in COVID-19. Study-wide background: Both acute and convalescent COVID-19 samples were obtained from the United States, Italy and Spain. The cDNA or gDNA used as material had been derived from T cells, B-cell-depleted T cells, or PBMCs.

Per the original methods: By means of reference gene primer amplification, nucleated cell counts were estimated. The method was immunoSEQ multiplex PCR; TCRdb's version includes in-frame clones alone and lacks a portion of them. V, J and clone size are taken as reported in that table, and D and trimming were inferred from the DNA itself. The sample lists some 340,000 clones, around 82% occurring once. Germline assignment: CDR1 MNHEY and CDR2 SVGAGI. The V gene end was trimmed by 7 bases and the J gene end by 5 bases; junction bases not matched to a gene: 8. This CDR3 contains 14 residues. Sequenced material: peripheral blood. The origin of this receptor is a man between 25 and 39 years old with active or convalescent COVID-19. The gene calls are TRBV6-5 and TRBJ2-1; 7 bases fit TRBD2. In nucleotides, the CDR3 is TGTGCCAGCAAGACGGGGGGACCCCACAATGAGCAGTTCTTC. As protein: CASKTGGPHNEQFF.